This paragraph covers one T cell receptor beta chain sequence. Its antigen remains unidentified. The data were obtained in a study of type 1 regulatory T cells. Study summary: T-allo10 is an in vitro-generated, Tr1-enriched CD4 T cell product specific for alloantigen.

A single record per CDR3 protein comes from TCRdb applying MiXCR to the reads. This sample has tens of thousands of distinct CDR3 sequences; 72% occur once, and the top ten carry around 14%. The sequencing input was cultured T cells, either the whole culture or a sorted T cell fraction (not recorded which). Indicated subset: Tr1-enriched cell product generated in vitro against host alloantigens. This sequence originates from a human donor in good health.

This chain's CDR3 is CASSRPGQGPGELFF. The CDR3 DNA reads as TGCGCCAGCAGCCGACCGGGACAGGGGCCCGGGGAGCTGTTTTTT. The rearrangement uses TRBV5-1 and TRBJ2-2; 10 nucleotides agree with TRBD1. Trimming at V came to 4 bases and at J to 6 bases, leaving 6 bases not matched to a gene. This CDR3 has 15 amino acids. Looked up from germline, CDR1 is SGHRS and CDR2 is YFSETQ.